A single sample gave rise to the 18 T cell receptor beta chains below, sequenced in a study of T cell clonality in common variable immunodeficiency. The assay was immunoSEQ multiplex PCR, and TCRdb's table has in-frame clones only and misses some. The sample yields 40,000 to 45,000 clones, without any singletons. Input material: peripheral blood mononuclear cells. These receptor sequences come from a person aged 18-70 years in good health.

The table lists this clone with many counts. The read gets to within 3 residues of the CDR3 end, and the germline J gene fills in the rest. The chain uses TRBV27 and TRBJ2-1, with a tentative D call TRBD2 (5 bases). This CDR3 is 14 amino acids long. V was shortened by 7 bases and J by 9 bases, with 19 bases between the two germline ends. CDR1 is MNHEY and CDR2 is SMNVEV in the germline V gene (reference sequence). CDR3 DNA (partial): TGTGCCAGCAACTCCCTCGGAGGTCCAGGTGAG. This translates into CASNSLGGPGE. The whole CDR3 protein reads CASNSLGGPGEQFF.

This clone is judged medium-sized. The CDR3 extends 3 residues past the end of the read, so its final part is completed from the germline J gene. The chain recombines TRBV4-2 with TRBJ2-4; TRBD2 agrees at 10 bases. V was pared by 4 bases and J by 1 base, with 19 bases of the junction left unmatched. The CDR3 has 21 residues. CDR1 is LGHNA, CDR2 YNFKEQ, per germline. CDR3 bases read: TGTGCCAGCAGCCCAAAGGGAGTAGCGGGGGGCCGGGGAGGGGCCAAAAACATT. As protein: CASSPKGVAGGRGGAKNI. The full CDR3 is CASSPKGVAGGRGGAKNIQYF.

This clone was observed many times. The observed sequence ends 3 residues before the CDR3 terminus, with the missing tail filled in from the germline J gene. The chain has TRBV9 and TRBJ1-5; possibly TRBD1 for D (6 bases). The germline V gene has CDR1 SGDLS and CDR2 YYNGEE. The germline V and J ends were trimmed by 3 bases and 9 bases, with 16 bases remaining between them. The CDR3 spans 14 residues. The DNA read from the CDR3 is TGTGCCAGCAGCGCGCAGTTACAGGGACCGCCC. Translated: CASSAQLQGPP. The entire CDR3 protein reads CASSAQLQGPPQHF. Combining the CDR3 with reference TRBV9 and TRBJ1-5 gives the whole variable domain DSGVTQTPKHLITATGQRVTLRCSPRSGDLSVYWYQQSLDQGLQFLIQYYNGEERAKGNILERFSAQQFPDLHSELNLSSLELGDSALYFCASSAQLQGPPQHFGDGTRLSIL.

In its sample, this clone was seen many times. The read ends 3 residues before the CDR3 terminus; that terminus is restored from the germline J gene. This chain links TRBV5-6 with TRBJ1-2; TRBD1 agrees at 9 bases. The CDR3 is 15 amino acids. Germline assignment: CDR1 SGHDT and CDR2 YYEEEE. V was pared by 4 bases and J by 4 bases, with 8 bases of the junction left unmatched. The sequenced CDR3 bases are TGTGCCAGCAGCGGGACCGGGACAGGGCTCTATGGC. Protein: CASSGTGTGLYG. In full, the CDR3 reads CASSGTGTGLYGYTF.

Comment on this clone: Read data end 3 residues before the CDR3 end; the end is taken from the germline J gene. The chain uses TRBV10-2 and TRBJ2-1; D gene ambiguous. Germline V gene lookup returns CDR1 WSHSY and CDR2 SAAADI. Trimming took 7 bases from V and 0 from J, leaving 16 bases between them. The CDR3 has 16 residues. The CDR3 DNA, read in part, is TGCGCCAGCATCGATGTTAGCAGATACTCCTACAATGAG. Its translation is CASIDVSRYSYNE. The whole CDR3 reads CASIDVSRYSYNEQFF.

The table lists this clone with many counts. The observed sequence ends 3 residues before the CDR3 terminus, with the missing tail filled in from the germline J gene. The rearrangement joins TRBV20-1 to TRBJ1-6; D gene uncertain. CDR1 and CDR2 from the germline V gene are DFQATT and SNEGSKA (reference sequence). The V gene lost 0 bases and the J gene lost 7 bases, with 10 bases spanning the gap. This CDR3 has 14 amino acids. The CDR3 is CSARDGGWNSPLHF. CDR3 DNA (partial): TGCAGTGCTAGAGATGGAGGGTGGAATTCACCC.

There are many counts of this clone. The read stops 3 residues short of the end of the CDR3; the missing end is completed from the germline J gene. J is TRBJ2-1 and V is TRBV7-3; tentative D call: TRBD1 (6 bases). The V gene's germline CDR1 is SGHTA and CDR2 FQGTGA. V lost 3 bases, J lost 7 bases, and 10 bases lay in between. This CDR3 spans 13 amino acids. CDR3 in amino acids: CASSFGTLNEQFF. The DNA read from the CDR3 is TGTGCCAGCAGCTTCGGGACACTTAATGAG.

This clone was seen at least ten times. The CDR3 extends 3 residues past the end of the read, so its final part is completed from the germline J gene. The chain combines TRBV10-1 with TRBJ2-3; D not certain. Germline V CDR1 and CDR2: WNHNN, SYGVQD (reference sequence). This CDR3 has 13 residues. Deletions cut 3 bases from V and 1 base from J, with 5 bases between. Partial CDR3 DNA: TGCGCCAGCAGTGAACAGCGCACAGATACG. It yields the protein CASSEQRTDT. The whole CDR3 is CASSEQRTDTQYF.

This clone was detected many times. The CDR3 is CASSSAGVRTEAFF. The part of the CDR3 DNA that was read is TGTGCCAGCTCATCCGCAGGGGTGAGGACTGAA. The chain is built from TRBV18 and TRBJ1-1; possible D gene TRBD1, 6 bases. The read ends 3 residues before the CDR3 terminus; that terminus is restored from the germline J gene. Germline V CDR1 and CDR2: KGHSH, LQKENI. The CDR3 has 14 amino acids. V was clipped by 5 bases and J by 5 bases, with 15 bases between them.

There are many counts of this clone. The observed sequence ends 3 residues before the CDR3 terminus, with the missing tail filled in from the germline J gene. This specimen includes other DNA sequences encoding the same CDR3. The chain has TRBV28 and TRBJ2-7, with 10 bases lining up with TRBD2. V gave up 7 bases and J gave up 5 bases; unmatched junction bases: 17. The CDR3 is 17 amino acids. CDR1 is MDHEN, CDR2 SYDVKM, per germline. The CDR3 protein is CASTPPGLAGERNEQYF. The DNA read from the CDR3 is TGTGCCAGCACCCCCCCCGGCCTAGCGGGAGAAAGAAACGAG.

This clone was found many times. The CDR3 end lies 3 residues beyond the end of the read and is filled in from the germline J gene. The rearrangement links TRBV7-6 to TRBJ2-1, with 16 bases fitting TRBD2. Germline CDR1 SGHVS, CDR2 FNYEAQ. This CDR3 spans 18 amino acids. Trimming cost V 1 base and J 9 bases; bases outside gene matches: 9. The CDR3 sequence is CASSLEAGTSGRVAEQFF. The covered CDR3 bases are TGTGCCAGCAGCTTAGAAGCCGGGACTAGCGGGAGGGTGGCTGAG. Based on the CDR3 plus reference TRBV7-6 and TRBJ2-1, the full variable domain is GAGVSQSPRYKVTKRGQDVALRCDPISGHVSLYWYRQALGQGPEFLTYFNYEAQQDKSGLPNDRFSAERPEGSISTLTIQRTEQRDSAMYRCASSLEAGTSGRVAEQFFGPGTRLTVL.

The sequenced CDR3 bases are TGTGCCTCCAAGGGAGGGCAGGGGGGAAAGAAGAACACTGAA. Translation: CASKGGQGGKKNTE. The whole CDR3 reads CASKGGQGGKKNTEAFF. This chain uses TRBV19 with TRBJ1-1; 7 nucleotides agree with TRBD1. The observed sequence ends 3 residues before the CDR3 terminus, with the missing tail filled in from the germline J gene. V lost 11 bases and J lost 1; bases outside the gene matches: 19. CDR1 is LNHDA, CDR2 SQIVND, per germline (reference sequence). The CDR3 has 17 amino acids.

This clone has a count of ten or more. The observed sequence ends 3 residues before the CDR3 terminus, with the missing tail filled in from the germline J gene. The rearrangement links TRBV7-2 to TRBJ1-1, with D uncertain. V gave up 1 base and J gave up 3 bases, with 12 bases separating them. Per germline, CDR1 SGHTA and CDR2 FQGNSA. There are 15 residues in the CDR3. The CDR3 sequence is CASSLVAGRDTEAFF. Partial CDR3 DNA: TGTGCCAGCAGCTTAGTGGCGGGTAGGGACACTGAA.

At least ten counts were recorded for this clone. The CDR3 is cut off 3 residues early in the read; its end comes from the germline J gene. The chain links TRBV20-1 to TRBJ1-5, with 9 bases fitting TRBD1. The CDR3 is 14 amino acids. Germline V gene data show CDR1 as DFQATT and CDR2 as SNEGSKA (reference sequence). The V and J ends lost 5 bases and 7 bases, in that order; junction bases with no gene match: 9. This chain's CDR3 is CSAFGTGTVQPQHF. The CDR3 bases that were read are TGCAGTGCTTTCGGGACAGGGACGGTCCAGCCC.

There are many counts of this clone. The read gets to within 3 residues of the CDR3 end, and the germline J gene fills in the rest. The chain couples TRBV4-2 to TRBJ1-2, with TRBD1 identical over 8 bases. CDR1 is LGHNA and CDR2 is YNFKEQ in the germline V gene. The length of the CDR3 is 13 residues. V trimming: 8 bases; J trimming: 7 bases; junction bases outside the gene matches: 9. The DNA read from the CDR3 is TGTGCCAGCCAGGAGGACAGGGTGAGTGGC. Amino acid sequence: CASQEDRVSG. The full CDR3 reads CASQEDRVSGYTF.

At least ten counts were recorded for this clone. The CDR3 end falls 3 residues outside the read, so it is completed with the germline J gene. This chain connects TRBV13 to TRBJ2-1, with a weak D call TRBD2 (5 bases). The CDR3 length is 16 residues. CDR1 and CDR2 (germline): PRHDT, FYEKMQ (reference sequence). V lost 8 bases to trimming and J lost 4 bases, with 21 bases between them. CDR3 residues: CASQPLGAPLYNEQFF. The CDR3 DNA, read in part, is TGTGCCAGCCAACCACTAGGCGCCCCTCTTTACAATGAG.

The table lists this clone with many counts. The read terminates 3 residues before the CDR3 end, so the remaining end is supplied by the germline J gene. This sequence joins TRBV4-2 and TRBJ2-1; D ambiguous. V was clipped by 0 bases and J by 5 bases, with 5 bases between them. The V gene's germline CDR1 is LGHNA and CDR2 YNFKEQ. This CDR3 has 13 residues. The sequenced CDR3 bases are TGTGCCAGCAGCCAAGAAATCAACAATGAG. This sequence encodes CASSQEINNE. The complete CDR3 sequence is CASSQEINNEQFF.

This clone appeared many times. From the germline J gene comes the end of the CDR3, since the read stops 3 residues before it. The gene calls are TRBV12-3 or TRBV12-4 and TRBJ2-4; maybe TRBD2 (6 bases). The CDR3 is made up of 12 amino acids. V was clipped by 6 bases and J by 7 bases, with 10 bases between them. This CDR3 reads CASREGGNIQYF. The sequenced part of the CDR3 DNA is TGTGCCAGCAGGGAGGGCGGGAACATT.